These 22 T cell receptor beta chains were sequenced from one sample in a study of cytomegalovirus exposure and HLA in healthy donors. Both 60 Vbeta primers and 13 Jbeta primers went into the PCR. Measured with immunoSEQ multiplex PCR; TCRdb has only the in-frame clones, and not every one. Here the sample table reports under 40,000 clones. Sequenced material: PBMCs. The receptors derive from a woman aged 40 to 49 in good health and CMV-seropositive.

J is TRBJ1-6 and V is TRBV18; 7 nucleotides line up with TRBD1. The germline V gene has CDR1 KGHSH and CDR2 LQKENI. The length of the CDR3 is 13 residues. The J segment lost 9 bases and the V segment lost 2 bases, leaving 1 base of the junction unmatched. In nucleotides, the CDR3 is TGTGCCAGCTCACCAGACAGGGTTTCACCCCTCCACTTT. It is translated as CASSPDRVSPLHF.

CDR3 protein: CASSYSQGSHYEQYF. CDR3 bases: TGTGCCAGCAGTTACTCACAGGGGTCCCACTACGAGCAGTACTTC. V gene TRBV6-5 combines with J gene TRBJ2-7; 7 nucleotides line up with TRBD1. The germline gives CDR1 MNHEY, CDR2 SVGAGI. The V gene end was trimmed by 0 bases and the J gene end by 3 bases; junction bases not matched to a gene: 5. The CDR3 runs 15 residues.

The J gene is TRBJ2-4, the V gene TRBV7-9; D call uncertain. There are 16 residues in the CDR3. Germline CDR1 and CDR2: SEHNR and FQNEAQ (reference sequence). Trimming stripped 1 base from V and 7 bases from J, with 17 bases between. The CDR3 DNA follows: TGTGCCAGCAGCTTAGATTTCAACCCGCTTGGCAACATTCAGTACTTC. This translates into CASSLDFNPLGNIQYF.

The rearrangement links TRBV19 to TRBJ1-1, with a weak D call TRBD1 (5 bases). Germline V lookup: CDR1 LNHDA, CDR2 SQIVND (reference sequence). V was pared by 1 base and J by 1 base, with 10 bases between. The CDR3 loop spans 15 amino acids. CDR3 amino acids: CASSIGVGQNTEAFF. CDR3 DNA sequence: TGTGCCAGTAGTATAGGAGTCGGACAGAACACTGAAGCTTTCTTT.

The J gene is TRBJ1-6, the V gene TRBV5-5; D ambiguous. The germline V gene encodes CDR1 SGHKS and CDR2 YYEKEE (reference sequence). This CDR3 region has 14 residues. Between the trimmed V and J ends, which lost 5 bases and 6 bases, there was a span of 12 bases. This CDR3 reads CASRPRVANSPLHF. As DNA, the CDR3 is TGTGCCAGCAGACCCCGCGTCGCTAATTCACCCCTCCACTTT.

This sequence joins TRBV7-2 and TRBJ2-7; 10 positions match TRBD2. Trimming cost V 5 bases and J 2 bases; bases outside gene matches: 6. CDR1 is SGHTA, CDR2 FQGNSA, per germline. This CDR3 is built from 15 residues. The CDR3 DNA is TGTGCCAGCAGCATCATTGGGACTAGCGCCTACGAGCAGTACTTC. Protein sequence: CASSIIGTSAYEQYF.

The chain joins TRBV28 to TRBJ1-5; D gene ambiguous. Germline CDR1 and CDR2: MDHEN and SYDVKM. CDR3 length equals 18 residues. With 5 bases removed from V and 5 bases from J, the gap between germline ends came to 25 bases. The CDR3 coding sequence is TGTGCCAGCAGTGTCTCGCCCGGACTAGGCGGTACCGATCAGCCCCAGCATTTT. Translated, it gives CASSVSPGLGGTDQPQHF.

V is TRBV30 and J is TRBJ1-3; D ambiguous. The CDR3 contains 12 residues. V lost 7 bases to trimming and J lost 4 bases, with 11 bases between them. From germline, CDR1 is GTSNPN and CDR2 SVGIG (reference sequence). CDR3 nucleotides: TGTGCCTCCTCGCTATCCGGAAACACCATATATTTT. The encoded protein is CASSLSGNTIYF.

The rearrangement joins TRBV11-2 to TRBJ2-7, with 8 positions matching TRBD2. With V trimmed by 5 bases and J by 5 bases, 14 bases remained unmatched. Germline lookup yields CDR1 SGHAT and CDR2 FQNNGV. The CDR3 contains 16 residues. CDR3 sequence reads: CASSPNPGLEGDEQYF. The CDR3 region has the DNA TGTGCCAGCAGCCCCAACCCGGGACTAGAGGGGGACGAGCAGTACTTC.

The rearrangement uses TRBV11-2 and TRBJ2-1, with 8 nucleotides matching TRBD1. In germline, CDR1 is SGHAT, CDR2 FQNNGV. The length of the CDR3 is 16 residues. V lost 5 bases and J lost 0; bases outside the gene matches: 6. The CDR3 is CASSPFGQGSYNEQFF. DNA for the CDR3: TGTGCCAGCAGCCCTTTTGGACAGGGCTCCTACAATGAGCAGTTCTTC.

The V call is TRBV11-2, the J call TRBJ2-5; 8 bases are a match to TRBD1. The V and J ends lost 4 bases and 5 bases, in that order; junction bases with no gene match: 6. CDR1 and CDR2 (germline): SGHAT, FQNNGV. The CDR3 contains 14 residues. The CDR3: CASSSRTGRETQYF. The DNA for the CDR3 is TGTGCCAGCAGCTCCAGGACAGGGCGGGAGACCCAGTACTTC.

The chain uses TRBV2 and TRBJ2-5, with 8 bases fitting TRBD2. J gave up 4 bases and V 0 bases, and 7 bases lay outside the gene matches. Germline loops: CDR1 SNHLY, CDR2 FYNNEI. The CDR3 length is 16 residues. The CDR3 bases are TGTGCCAGCAGTGAAGCGCCCGGGGGGGCATTAGAGACCCAGTACTTC. This codes for CASSEAPGGALETQYF.

V is TRBV6-6 and J is TRBJ1-5; D is perhaps TRBD1 (6 bases). The germline gives CDR1 MNHNY, CDR2 SVGAGI (reference sequence). Trimming removed 4 bases from V and 5 bases from J, with 18 bases in between. The CDR3 is 16 amino acids. The CDR3 sequence is CASSFDGQFVYQPQHF. The CDR3 nucleotides are TGTGCCAGCAGTTTCGACGGACAGTTTGTATATCAGCCCCAGCATTTT.

V is TRBV29-1 and J is TRBJ2-3; D gene uncertain. V was shortened by 7 bases and J by 5 bases, with 7 bases between the two germline ends. CDR3 length equals 10 residues. Germline V CDR1 and CDR2: SQVTM, ANQGSEA. The CDR3 DNA is TGCAGCGCCCTTGTAGATACGCAGTATTTT. It yields the protein CSALVDTQYF.

The CDR3 region is CASSKTGGRTGELFF. CDR3 nucleotides: TGTGCCAGCAGCAAAACAGGGGGGAGGACCGGGGAGCTGTTTTTT. The chain is built from TRBV21-1 and TRBJ2-2; TRBD1, the D gene given by the table, was not confirmed from the DNA. TRBV21-1 is assigned pseudogene status. The CDR3 has 15 amino acids.

The chain recombines TRBV5-1 with TRBJ1-1; no reliable D call. Trimming pared 0 bases from V and 11 bases from J, leaving 20 bases between. This CDR3 contains 15 residues. Germline lookup yields CDR1 SGHRS and CDR2 YFSETQ. This CDR3 reads CASSLVSRGPSGAFF. For the CDR3, the DNA is TGCGCCAGCAGCTTGGTTTCCAGAGGTCCATCTGGGGCTTTCTTT.

The CDR3 here is CAWWERGRYEQYF. CDR3 nucleotides: TGTGCCTGGTGGGAGCGGGGGAGGTACGAGCAGTACTTC. The rearrangement links TRBV30 to TRBJ2-7; 8 nucleotides agree with TRBD2. V lost 5 bases to trimming and J lost 4 bases; unmatched junction nucleotides: 7. There are 13 residues in the CDR3. The germline CDR1 and CDR2 sequences are GTSNPN and SVGIG (reference sequence).

The V gene is TRBV19, the J gene TRBJ1-1, with 8 bases lining up with TRBD1. The CDR3 length is 15 residues. V was clipped by 1 base and J by 5 bases; unmatched bases: 6. Germline V gene data show CDR1 as LNHDA and CDR2 as SQIVND (reference sequence). This chain's CDR3 is CASSIVAGGLTEAFF. In nucleotides, the CDR3 is TGTGCCAGTAGTATAGTGGCAGGGGGCTTGACTGAAGCTTTCTTT.

The V and J genes are TRBV18 and TRBJ2-1; 11 bases fit TRBD2. The ends lost 3 bases at V and 5 bases at J; junction bases unmatched: 0. The length of the CDR3 is 14 residues. Looked up from germline, CDR1 is KGHSH and CDR2 is LQKENI. CDR3 nucleotides: TGTGCCAGCTCACCGGGACTAGCGGACAATGAGCAGTTCTTC. The encoded protein is CASSPGLADNEQFF. Looking up the rest from reference TRBV18 and TRBJ2-1 gives the full variable domain: NAGVMQNPRHLVRRRGQEARLRCSPMKGHSHVYWYRQLPEEGLKFMVYLQKENIIDESGMPKERFSAEFPKEGPSILRIQQVVRGDSAAYFCASSPGLADNEQFFGPGTRLTVL.

The chain links TRBV5-1 to TRBJ2-7; TRBD2 agrees at 9 bases. Germline V CDR1 and CDR2: SGHRS, YFSETQ. There are 14 residues in the CDR3. V was pared by 3 bases and J by 3 bases, with 4 bases of the junction left unmatched. The CDR3 protein is CASSWNSGSYEQYF. As DNA, the CDR3 is TGCGCCAGCAGCTGGAATAGCGGGAGCTACGAGCAGTACTTC.

The chain recombines TRBV27 with TRBJ2-7; 7 bases line up with TRBD2. The length of the CDR3 is 14 residues. Germline V gene sequence: CDR1 MNHEY, CDR2 SMNVEV (reference sequence). The trim removed 3 bases at V and 5 bases at J, leaving 7 bases unmatched. The CDR3 loop is CASSLERLAHEQYF. CDR3 nucleotide sequence: TGTGCCAGCAGTTTGGAACGACTAGCCCACGAGCAGTACTTC.

In regard to this clone: Other DNA sequences in this sample translate to the same CDR3. V usage is TRBV14 and J usage is TRBJ2-3; D is perhaps TRBD1 (6 bases). The germline V gene has CDR1 SGHDN and CDR2 FVKESK. This CDR3 is built from 17 residues. V was clipped by 4 bases and J by 0 bases, with 17 bases between them. The CDR3 sequence is CASSPLLQGFSTDTQYF. DNA for the CDR3: TGTGCCAGCAGCCCTCTTCTACAGGGATTCAGCACAGATACGCAGTATTTT. Filled out from reference TRBV14 and TRBJ2-3, the complete variable domain reads EAGVTQFPSHSVIEKGQTVTLRCDPISGHDNLYWYRRVMGKEIKFLLHFVKESKQDESGMPNNRFLAERTGGTYSTLKVQPAELEDSGVYFCASSPLLQGFSTDTQYFGPGTRLTVL.